This T cell receptor beta chain was retrieved from a study of blood T cell repertoires in COVID-19. Study summary: Sites in the United States, Italy and Spain provided acute and convalescent COVID-19 samples. In each case, the material was cDNA or gDNA derived from T cells, B-cell-depleted T cells, or PBMCs.

Germline V gives CDR1 LNHDA, CDR2 SQIVND (reference sequence). The CDR3 covers 15 residues. V gave up 6 bases and J gave up 2 bases; unmatched junction bases: 10. In the original workflow: Amplified reference gene primers provided the basis for estimating nucleated cell counts. The repertoire was sequenced with immunoSEQ multiplex PCR; TCRdb's copy has only in-frame clones and lacks some. That table furnishes V, J and clone size, whereas the DNA furnished D and trimming. The table lists approximately 190,000 clones, 65% to 85% of them singletons, with 5.2% in the top ten. The receptor comes from a woman aged 25 to 39 with acute or convalescent COVID-19. The V gene is TRBV19, the J gene TRBJ2-7, with TRBD1 matching over 7 bases. The specimen sequenced was peripheral blood. The CDR3 coding sequence is TGTGCCAGTAGGATATCCCGACAGGGTGCCTACGAGCAGTACTTC. Encoded protein: CASRISRQGAYEQYF.